This TCR beta chain was identified during a study of beta chain features in type 1 diabetes. Overall study: There was similarity between patients and healthy donors in age, gender and cell yields.

Remarks on this clone: Its antigen is not identified.

Sorting with CD45RO/CCR7/CD25/CD127/CD95/CD27 yielded naive, central memory, regulatory and stem-like memory CD4+ cells. The investigators reverse transcribed all of the isolated RNA, so they sequenced expressed TCRB transcripts. Regulatory, naive and central memory T cell samples averaged approximately 3.4 million reads. Clones were read by immunoSEQ multiplex PCR, and TCRdb kept only the in-frame ones, dropping some. The sample has 500,000 to 850,000 clones; around 15% are singletons. Germline CDR1 SGHDT, CDR2 YYEEEE. The CDR3 covers 14 residues. V lost 4 bases, J lost 2 bases, and 13 bases lay in between. Study-level points and caveats: Type 1 diabetes patients had TCRB CDR3s that were shorter (moderately but significantly so) in all four CD4+ subsets. More deletions and fewer insertions at VDJ junctions were seen in type 1 diabetes patients.

This chain uses TRBV5-6 with TRBJ2-7; D ambiguous. The origin of this receptor is a man between 18 and 35 years old with type 1 diabetes. Sequencing used naive CD4+ T cells from blood. The CDR3 loop is CASSGGLETYEQYF. DNA of the CDR3: TGTGCCAGCAGCGGCGGCTTAGAGACCTACGAGCAGTACTTC.